The 30 T cell receptor beta chains below all came from one sample that was sequenced in a study of T cell repertoires in cytomegalovirus infection. One entry per CDR3 protein, called by TCRdb with MiXCR from the reads. The sample lists 65,000 to 85,000 distinct CDR3 sequences, about 26% occurring once. What these receptors recognize is not known. Sequencing was performed on CD8+ T cells from cultured PBMCs, taken from culture after CMV antigen stimulation. The receptors derive from a human donor in good health (CMV status not recorded). Some clones in this sample may be carry-over from other donors' samples.

This clonotype has just a few counts. CDR3 sequence: CASRETPDLETQYF. The CDR3 coding sequence is TGTGCCAGTCGGGAGACCCCGGATCTGGAGACCCAGTACTTC. The chain links TRBV12-3 or TRBV12-4 to TRBJ2-5; perhaps TRBD2 as D (6 bases). V lost 9 bases and J 5 bases, leaving 19 bases between the germline ends. CDR3 size: 14 residues.

The V and J genes are TRBV4-1 and TRBJ2-1; 8 bases are a match to TRBD2. The CDR3 sequence is 16 residues long. The trim removed 3 bases at V and 1 base at J, leaving 5 bases unmatched. CDR1 is MGHRA, CDR2 YSYEKL, per germline. The CDR3 region has the DNA TGCGCCAGCAGCCATGCTAGCGGGTTTTCCTACAATGAGCAGTTCTTC. Its translation is CASSHASGFSYNEQFF.

Ten or more counts support this clonotype. This chain links TRBV4-3 with TRBJ1-4; a possible D gene is TRBD1 (5 bases). Germline CDR1 and CDR2: LGHNA and YSLEER. Trimming took off 0 bases at V and 8 bases at J, with 13 bases between the two ends. The CDR3 extends over 15 amino acids. The CDR3 sequence is CASSQDEGEEEKLFF. For the CDR3, the DNA is TGCGCCAGCAGCCAAGATGAAGGGGAGGAAGAAAAACTGTTTTTT.

The J gene is TRBJ2-7, the V gene TRBV5-6, with 9 nucleotides matching TRBD1. The J segment lost 2 bases and the V segment lost 0 bases, leaving 3 bases of the junction unmatched. This CDR3 has 15 amino acids. Germline lookup yields CDR1 SGHDT and CDR2 YYEEEE. Written as DNA, the CDR3 is TGTGCCAGCAGCTTGGAAGGGACAGGGACCTACGAGCAGTACTTC. This sequence encodes CASSLEGTGTYEQYF.

The chain uses TRBV11-2 and TRBJ2-2; D possibly corresponds to TRBD2 (7 bases). The germline V gene encodes CDR1 SGHAT and CDR2 FQNNGV. V was cut by 5 bases and J by 5 bases, with 12 bases left in between. There are 14 residues in the CDR3. The CDR3 spells CASSGGARTGELFF. The CDR3 DNA reads as TGTGCCAGCAGCGGGGGGGCCCGGACCGGGGAGCTGTTTTTT.

This clonotype was observed a handful of times. The chain couples TRBV7-9 to TRBJ2-7; D remains unclear. Trimming took off 5 bases at V and 3 bases at J, with 17 bases between the two ends. The CDR3 is 15 amino acids. CDR1 SEHNR and CDR2 FQNEAQ come from the germline V gene (reference sequence). CDR3 DNA: TGTGCCAGCAGCCCCGTGGCGGATGGGATCTACGAGCAGTACTTC. This sequence encodes CASSPVADGIYEQYF.

This clonotype was detected ten times or more. The chain recombines TRBV5-8 with TRBJ2-7, with D tentatively TRBD2 (5 bases). The CDR3 runs 15 residues. CDR1 and CDR2 from the germline V gene are SGHTS and YDEGEE. Between the trimmed V and J ends, which lost 5 bases and 0 bases, there was a span of 15 bases. The CDR3 region has the DNA TGTGCCAGCAGTTTTGCAGCGGCAAGCTCCTACGAGCAGTACTTC. This codes for CASSFAAASSYEQYF.

In regard to this clonotype: This likely comes from a read error, as the CDR3 has no conserved phenylalanine or tryptophan at its end. The chain uses TRBV19 and TRBJ1-2; D might be TRBD1 (5 bases). This CDR3 spans 14 amino acids. Germline CDR1 is LNHDA and CDR2 is SQIVND (reference sequence). The V end was cut by 8 bases, the J end by 3 bases, with 16 bases between. The CDR3 here is CASFYTGTHYGYTL. The CDR3 DNA reads as TGTGCCAGTTTTTATACCGGGACCCACTATGGCTACACCCTC.

This sequence joins TRBV11-2 and TRBJ2-1; 7 bases agree with TRBD2. Germline CDR1 is SGHAT and CDR2 is FQNNGV. The length of the CDR3 is 15 residues. With V trimmed by 7 bases and J by 0 bases, 6 bases remained unmatched. The CDR3 DNA is TGTGCCAGCACCACAAGCGGGACCTCCTACAATGAGCAGTTCTTC. This codes for CASTTSGTSYNEQFF.

The chain carries TRBV11-2 and TRBJ1-3; possibly TRBD1 for D (6 bases). The ends were cut back, 5 bases at V and 4 bases at J, with 18 bases in the middle. The CDR3 covers 16 residues. Germline CDR1 and CDR2: SGHAT and FQNNGV. CDR3 coding DNA: TGTGCCAGCAGCACGCCTGACAGGAGTCGAGGAAACACCATATATTTT. Protein product: CASSTPDRSRGNTIYF.

This clonotype was recorded only once. DNA for the CDR3: TGCGCCAGCAGCCGTGGGACAGGGACTAGTGCCGAGCAGTACTTC. It yields the protein CASSRGTGTSAEQYF. The chain links TRBV4-1 to TRBJ2-7; D is possibly TRBD1 (9 bases). Between the trimmed V and J ends, which lost 4 bases and 6 bases, there was a span of 19 bases. The germline V gene encodes CDR1 MGHRA and CDR2 YSYEKL. This CDR3 comprises 15 residues.

This chain links TRBV20-1 with TRBJ2-3; D is possibly TRBD2 (5 bases). With 0 bases removed from V and 0 bases from J, the gap between germline ends came to 7 bases. Germline V gene data show CDR1 as DFQATT and CDR2 as SNEGSKA (reference sequence). This CDR3 is 14 amino acids long. As DNA, the CDR3 is TGCAGTGCTAGAGAACTAGGGAGCACAGATACGCAGTATTTT. Residues: CSARELGSTDTQYF.

This clonotype was seen a handful of times. J is TRBJ2-5 and V is TRBV20-1; the D call may be TRBD1 or TRBD2 (6 bases each). Germline CDR1 is DFQATT and CDR2 is SNEGSKA (reference sequence). The CDR3 is 15 amino acids. Between the trimmed V and J ends, which lost 5 bases and 3 bases, there was a span of 19 bases. In DNA, the CDR3 is TGCAGTGCTCGGGGGCTAGTCACCTTCGAAGAGACCCAGTACTTC. Encoded protein: CSARGLVTFEETQYF.

This sequence joins TRBV27 and TRBJ1-4; the match to TRBD1 covers 7 bases. CDR3 size: 16 residues. The junction had 10 bases not matched to a gene; V was cut back by 5 bases and J by 4 bases. Germline-derived CDR1 and CDR2 are MNHEY and SMNVEV (reference sequence). The CDR3 nucleotides read TGTGCCAGCAGTCCTTCTAGGACAGGTCTTAATGAAAAACTGTTTTTT. Its translation: CASSPSRTGLNEKLFF.

The CDR3 loop reads CASSSLVGGGNEQFF. Here the CDR3 DNA reads TGTGCCAGCAGTTCCCTCGTGGGAGGGGGAAATGAGCAGTTCTTC. The genes are TRBV28 and TRBJ2-1; the D gene is possibly TRBD2 (7 bases). CDR1 and CDR2 (germline): MDHEN, SYDVKM. V shed 4 bases and J shed 7 bases, with 17 bases lying between them. The CDR3 totals 15 residues.

This clonotype was counted once. The V call is TRBV5-1, the J call TRBJ2-1; D is ambiguous. The length of the CDR3 is 11 residues. V was trimmed by 8 bases and J by 8 bases, leaving 11 bases between them. The germline CDR1 and CDR2 sequences are SGHRS and YFSETQ. CDR3 in DNA: TGCGCCAGTGGAATCGGCGATGAGCAGTTCTTC. Translating gives CASGIGDEQFF.

This clonotype was observed at least ten times. This rearrangement joins TRBV7-6 to TRBJ1-1; 10 bases fit TRBD1. The CDR3 sequence is 17 residues long. In germline, CDR1 is SGHVS, CDR2 FNYEAQ. J gave up 0 bases and V 3 bases, and 7 bases lay outside the gene matches. The CDR3 reads CASSLGTGVRMNTEAFF. For the CDR3, the DNA is TGTGCCAGCAGCTTGGGGACAGGGGTAAGAATGAACACTGAAGCTTTCTTT. The full variable domain, in which reference TRBV7-6 and TRBJ1-1 provide the parts outside the CDR3, is GAGVSQSPRYKVTKRGQDVALRCDPISGHVSLYWYRQALGQGPEFLTYFNYEAQQDKSGLPNDRFSAERPEGSISTLTIQRTEQRDSAMYRCASSLGTGVRMNTEAFFGQGTRLTVV.

The chain carries TRBV11-1 and TRBJ1-1, with TRBD1 as a possible D gene (6 bases). Germline V gives CDR1 SGHAT, CDR2 FQDESV (reference sequence). This CDR3 is 16 amino acids long. The V end lost 0 bases, the J end lost 4 bases, and 15 bases lay between the germline ends. The CDR3, as DNA: TGTGCCAGCAGCTTAGCATCACAGGGTGGAGGCACTGAAGCTTTCTTT. This sequence encodes CASSLASQGGGTEAFF.

The gene calls are TRBV19 and TRBJ2-7; D unclear. Germline V gene sequence: CDR1 LNHDA, CDR2 SQIVND (reference sequence). The length of the CDR3 is 14 residues. Deletions cut 1 base from V and 2 bases from J, with 9 bases between. The CDR3 loop is CASSIGPVPYEQYF. CDR3 in DNA: TGTGCCAGTAGTATAGGGCCCGTACCCTACGAGCAGTACTTC.

The gene calls are TRBV6-6 and TRBJ1-5; 12 bases line up with TRBD1. Germline values: CDR1 MNHNY, CDR2 SVGAGI (reference sequence). The CDR3 runs 17 residues. J was trimmed by 7 bases and V by 8 bases; bases with no gene match: 15. The CDR3 sequence: CASRDLTGTGGLQPQHF. CDR3 DNA sequence: TGTGCCAGCCGCGACCTGACCGGGACAGGGGGCTTACAGCCCCAGCATTTT.

In its sample, this clonotype was seen a few times. V is TRBV11-2 and J is TRBJ2-3; 7 positions match TRBD2. Germline CDR1 SGHAT, CDR2 FQNNGV. The CDR3 is 13 amino acids. Trimming at V came to 5 bases and at J to 2 bases, leaving 1 base not matched to a gene. The CDR3 spells CASSRDYTDTQYF. The CDR3 DNA reads as TGTGCCAGCAGCCGGGACTACACAGATACGCAGTATTTT.

This chain joins TRBV5-5 and TRBJ2-7; the D gene is possibly TRBD2 (5 bases). Trimming left V 5 bases short and J 7 bases short, with 7 bases between. This CDR3 is 10 amino acids long. Germline V lookup: CDR1 SGHKS, CDR2 YYEKEE (reference sequence). As DNA, the CDR3 is TGTGCCAGCAGTGAGGGAGAGCAGTACTTC. Translated: CASSEGEQYF.

About this clonotype: A clone one base away is much larger, so this may be a read error. The chain couples TRBV7-6 to TRBJ2-2; 10 bases line up with TRBD1. Germline V gives CDR1 SGHVS, CDR2 FNYEAQ. CDR3 length: 17 residues. The CDR3 here is CASSPYAGTGDTGEQFF. In DNA, the CDR3 is TGTGCCAGCAGCCCTTATGCCGGGACAGGGGACACCGGGGAGCAGTTTTTT.

This chain joins TRBV5-6 and TRBJ2-6; D call uncertain. Trimming left V 0 bases short and J 0 bases short, with 7 bases between. The CDR3 consists of 16 residues. The germline CDR1 and CDR2 sequences are SGHDT and YYEEEE. CDR3: CASSLDPYSGANVLTF. The CDR3 region has the DNA TGTGCCAGCAGCTTGGATCCCTACTCTGGGGCCAACGTCCTGACTTTC.

Comment on this clonotype: The junction departs from germline at one end; a sequencing error may be responsible. CDR3 DNA: TGTGCTAGCAGCGGGGACTACAGCTCCTACAATGAGCAGTTCTTC. Residues: CASSGDYSSYNEQFF. The chain is built from TRBV7-7 and TRBJ2-1; 7 nucleotides align to TRBD2. This CDR3 comprises 15 residues. Per germline, CDR1 SSHAT and CDR2 FNYEAQ (reference sequence).

A remark on this clonotype: This may stem from a read error, because a much larger clone lies one nucleotide away. The chain has TRBV27 and TRBJ2-7; D unclear. The CDR3 totals 14 residues. Trimming removed 0 bases at V and 5 bases at J, with 11 bases between. The germline V gene has CDR1 MNHEY and CDR2 SMNVEV (reference sequence). The CDR3 sequence: CASSLSAGPNEQYF. CDR3 coding DNA: TGTGCCAGCAGTTTATCGGCAGGTCCAAACGAGCAGTACTTC.

This clonotype was counted between two and nine times. The chain combines TRBV19 with TRBJ2-1; 7 bases agree with TRBD1. The CDR3 loop spans 17 amino acids. With 3 bases clipped from V and 1 base from J, the junction kept 9 bases outside the gene matches. In germline, CDR1 is LNHDA, CDR2 SQIVND (reference sequence). The CDR3 sequence is CASSMARQGVSYNEQFF. CDR3 sequence (DNA): TGTGCCAGTAGTATGGCCCGACAGGGAGTTTCCTACAATGAGCAGTTCTTC. Supplemented by reference TRBV19 and TRBJ2-1, the full variable domain reads DGGITQSPKYLFRKEGQNVTLSCEQNLNHDAMYWYRQDPGQGLRLIYYSQIVNDFQKGDIAEGYSVSREKKESFPLTVTSAQKNPTAFYLCASSMARQGVSYNEQFFGPGTRLTVL.

This clonotype was observed a few times. The J gene is TRBJ2-1, the V gene TRBV15; D possibly uses TRBD1 or TRBD2 (8 bases each). V shed 3 bases and J shed 2 bases, with 17 bases lying between them. The CDR3 contains 17 residues. Germline V gives CDR1 LNHNV, CDR2 YYDKDF (reference sequence). The CDR3 DNA reads as TGTGCCACCAGCAGTTCAGGGGGCGGGAGGACCTACAATGAGCAGTTCTTC. Protein product: CATSSSGGGRTYNEQFF.

In its sample, this clonotype was seen many times. The chain links TRBV4-3 to TRBJ2-2; the D is unclear. The CDR3 length is 14 residues. Trimming removed 5 bases from V and 4 bases from J, with 11 bases in between. Germline CDR1 reads LGHNA; CDR2 reads YSLEER. The chain's CDR3 is CASSNVRFTGELFF. CDR3 nucleotide sequence: TGCGCCAGCAGCAATGTACGGTTCACCGGGGAGCTGTTTTTT.

This clonotype was seen many times. The gene calls are TRBV2 and TRBJ1-6; no firm D call. Trimming took off 2 bases at V and 11 bases at J, with 13 bases between the two ends. The CDR3 length is 14 residues. Germline CDR1 is SNHLY and CDR2 is FYNNEI. CDR3 protein: CASSETAMATPLHF. The CDR3 DNA is TGTGCCAGCAGTGAAACAGCCATGGCGACACCCCTCCACTTT. Filled out from reference TRBV2 and TRBJ1-6, the complete variable domain reads EPEVTQTPSHQVTQMGQEVILRCVPISNHLYFYWYRQILGQKVEFLVSFYNNEISEKSEIFDDQFSVERPDGSNFTLKIRSTKLEDSAMYFCASSETAMATPLHFGNGTRLTVT.